This T cell receptor beta chain was recorded in a study of Graves' ophthalmopathy and Graves' hyperthyroidism. This clonotype was seen once. Looked up from germline, CDR1 is MNHNS and CDR2 is SASEGT. The CDR3 contains 13 residues. After removal of 7 bases from V and 4 bases from J, the junction contained 6 bases not matched to a gene. Amplification of the TCR beta CDR3 regions used RNA transcripts (as template). First-round RT-PCR employed HTBI primers, with a second-round multiplex PCR after it. TCRdb fed the multiplex PCR reads into MiXCR, producing one record per CDR3 protein. The sample records hundreds of thousands of distinct CDR3 sequences, about a fifth being singletons.

The sample taken for sequencing was peripheral blood. This chain connects TRBV6-1 to TRBJ1-2, with 7 bases fitting TRBD1. The clonotype comes from a woman aged 18-30 years with stable Graves' hyperthyroidism. Some clones in this sample may be carry-over from other donors' samples. CDR3 residues: CASMGQQIYGYTF. The CDR3 DNA sequence: TGTGCCAGCATGGGACAGCAAATCTATGGCTACACCTTC.